These 21 T cell receptor beta chains were sequenced from one sample in a study of blood T cell repertoires in COVID-19. Sequencing used immunoSEQ multiplex PCR; TCRdb keeps in-frame clones, though not all of them. The sample gives hundreds of thousands of clones, more than 85% of which show up once; roughly 1.3% is in the top ten. The sample consisted of peripheral blood. The receptors were sampled from a man aged 70-80 years with acute or convalescent COVID-19.

The chain's CDR3 is CSAGSGGEQYF. CDR3 in DNA: TGCAGTGCTGGCTCAGGGGGCGAGCAGTACTTC. This chain links TRBV20-1 with TRBJ2-7; TRBD1 matches at 7 bases. Germline CDR1 is DFQATT and CDR2 is SNEGSKA (reference sequence). V lost 5 bases, J lost 6 bases, and 4 bases stayed unmatched. This CDR3 contains 11 residues.

About this clone: Distinct nucleotide sequences in the sample also encode this CDR3. This rearrangement joins TRBV3-1 (or the pseudogene TRBV3-2) to TRBJ2-5, with D unresolved. Germline V gives CDR1 LGHDT, CDR2 YNNKEL (reference sequence). The CDR3 runs 13 residues. The germline V and J ends were trimmed by 3 bases and 4 bases, with 9 bases remaining between them. In nucleotides, the CDR3 is TGTGCCAGCAGCCACCGGTCGGGAGAGACCCAGTACTTC. The encoded protein is CASSHRSGETQYF.

V and J are TRBV5-1 and TRBJ1-2; no reliable D call. CDR1 and CDR2 (germline): SGHRS, YFSETQ. The CDR3 has 14 residues. The V end lost 6 bases, the J end lost 4 bases, and 16 bases lay between the germline ends. The CDR3: CASTKSPEFYGYTF. DNA for the CDR3: TGCGCCAGCACTAAAAGCCCCGAATTCTATGGCTACACCTTC.

This chain joins TRBV27 and TRBJ2-3; D is unresolved. CDR1 and CDR2 (germline): MNHEY, SMNVEV (reference sequence). The CDR3 spans 11 residues. Trimming took 6 bases from V and 4 from J, leaving 5 bases between them. CDR3 nucleotide sequence: TGTGCCAGCAGAATAGCAGATACGCAGTATTTT. Encoded protein: CASRIADTQYF.

This rearrangement joins TRBV5-4 to TRBJ1-4; 7 nucleotides line up with TRBD1. Germline V gene lookup returns CDR1 SGHNT and CDR2 YYREEE (reference sequence). J lost 7 bases, V lost 0 bases, and 9 bases had no gene match. There are 16 residues in the CDR3. CDR3 nucleotide sequence: TGTGCCAGCAGCTTGGGGACAGGAGGTTCGGTTGAAAAACTGTTTTTT. Its protein is CASSLGTGGSVEKLFF. Drawing the rest from reference TRBV5-4 and TRBJ1-4, the complete variable domain is ETGVTQSPTHLIKTRGQQVTLRCSSQSGHNTVSWYQQALGQGPQFIFQYYREEENGRGNFPPRFSGLQFPNYSSELNVNALELDDSALYLCASSLGTGGSVEKLFFGSGTQLSVL.

The chain links TRBV10-2 to TRBJ1-5, with D maybe TRBD1 (5 bases). The V gene's germline CDR1 is WSHSY and CDR2 SAAADI. The CDR3 runs to 14 residues. The V end was cut by 3 bases, the J end by 3 bases, with 9 bases between. CDR3 residues: CASSDRAINQPQHF. The CDR3 nucleotides read TGCGCCAGCAGTGACAGGGCCATCAATCAGCCCCAGCATTTT.

The chain is built from TRBV5-1 and TRBJ2-5; TRBD2 matches 10 bases. Germline V lookup: CDR1 SGHRS, CDR2 YFSETQ. The length of the CDR3 is 17 residues. V lost 0 bases, J lost 5 bases, and 10 bases stayed unmatched. The CDR3 DNA follows: TGCGCCAGCAGCTTGGACCCAAGGAGAGCGGGGGGGGAGACCCAGTACTTC. Protein product: CASSLDPRRAGGETQYF.

The chain uses TRBV2 and TRBJ2-3; TRBD2 agrees at 8 bases. This CDR3 is 16 amino acids long. Germline CDR1 SNHLY, CDR2 FYNNEI. V trimming: 7 bases; J trimming: 2 bases; junction bases outside the gene matches: 11. CDR3 amino acids: CASIPPSGSPTDTQYF. Written as DNA, the CDR3 is TGTGCCAGCATCCCACCTAGCGGGTCGCCCACAGATACGCAGTATTTT.

The V gene is TRBV28, the J gene TRBJ1-3, with 11 bases matching TRBD1. The CDR3 covers 16 residues. Germline V CDR1 and CDR2: MDHEN, SYDVKM. J gave up 4 bases and V 5 bases, and 7 bases lay outside the gene matches. CDR3 loop: CASSPPRTGGGNTIYF. The CDR3 coding sequence is TGTGCCAGCAGTCCACCACGGACAGGGGGCGGAAACACCATATATTTT.

Only one count was recorded for this clone. This chain links TRBV24-1 with TRBJ2-6; 14 bases are a match to TRBD2. The germline V gene has CDR1 KGHDR and CDR2 SFDVKD. The ends lost 3 bases at V and 0 bases at J; junction bases unmatched: 6. The CDR3 totals 20 residues. The CDR3, as DNA: TGTGCCACCAGTGATCCTGGGACTAGCGGGGGACTCTCTGGGGCCAACGTCCTGACTTTC. Translation gives CATSDPGTSGGLSGANVLTF.

The CDR3 loop reads CATSSGQPNQPQHF. In DNA form, the CDR3 reads TGTGCCACCTCCTCGGGACAGCCTAATCAGCCCCAGCATTTT. The chain joins TRBV24-1 to TRBJ1-5; TRBD1 agrees at 7 bases. The CDR3 sequence is 14 residues long. Germline trimming cut 9 bases from V and 4 bases from J; bases unmatched to any gene: 8. CDR1 KGHDR and CDR2 SFDVKD come from the germline V gene.

This clone was seen only once. The chain is built from TRBV7-2 and TRBJ1-2, with D tentatively TRBD1 (5 bases). Trimming removed 8 bases at V and 1 base at J, with 14 bases between. From germline, CDR1 is SGHTA and CDR2 FQGNSA. The CDR3 has 14 amino acids. CDR3 protein: CASGGAAINYGYTF. CDR3 sequence (DNA): TGTGCCAGCGGAGGGGCAGCAATTAACTATGGCTACACCTTC. Based on the CDR3 plus reference TRBV7-2 and TRBJ1-2, the full variable domain is GAGVSQSPSNKVTEKGKDVELRCDPISGHTALYWYRQSLGQGLEFLIYFQGNSAPDKSGLPSDRFSAERTGGSVSTLTIQRTQQEDSAVYLCASGGAAINYGYTFGSGTRLTVV.

The chain is built from TRBV10-3 and TRBJ1-4; D unclear. The germline V and J ends were trimmed by 6 bases and 4 bases, with 15 bases remaining between them. Germline lookup yields CDR1 ENHRY and CDR2 SYGVKD. The CDR3 runs 15 residues. The DNA of the CDR3 is TGTGCCATCAGCGCCAACGGTGCTCTTAATGAAAAACTGTTTTTT. Its translation is CAISANGALNEKLFF.

This rearrangement joins TRBV4-2 to TRBJ2-3, with 12 bases fitting TRBD2. This CDR3 is 15 amino acids long. J lost 6 bases, V lost 5 bases, and 6 bases had no gene match. Germline values: CDR1 LGHNA, CDR2 YNFKEQ. CDR3 in DNA: TGTGCCAGCAGCTACTCGACTAGCGGGGGTGATACGCAGTATTTT. Translating gives CASSYSTSGGDTQYF.

CDR3 in DNA: TGCGCCAGCGTGCGACAGGGATCAAGCTCCTACGAGCAGTACTTC. This encodes CASVRQGSSSYEQYF. V usage is TRBV23-1 and J usage is TRBJ2-7; TRBD1 agrees at 7 bases. TRBV23-1 is designated an ORF whose function remains uncertain. The V and J ends lost 8 bases and 0 bases, in that order; junction bases with no gene match: 10. The CDR3 runs to 15 residues.

The chain has TRBV7-7 and TRBJ2-5; 11 bases agree with TRBD2. V gave up 5 bases and J gave up 5 bases; unmatched junction bases: 13. This CDR3 has 17 amino acids. The germline V gene encodes CDR1 SSHAT and CDR2 FNYEAQ (reference sequence). CDR3 coding DNA: TGTGCCAGCAGCAGACCATTGGGGGGACTAGCGGATGAGACCCAGTACTTC. Amino acid sequence: CASSRPLGGLADETQYF.

The chain joins TRBV6-5 to TRBJ2-1; TRBD2 aligns across 7 bases. This CDR3 is 10 amino acids long. Germline CDR1 reads MNHEY; CDR2 reads SVGAGI. In DNA, the CDR3 is TGTGCGGGAGGGGACAATGAGCAGTTCTTC. Its protein product is CAGGDNEQFF.

The rearrangement joins TRBV9 to TRBJ2-1, with D possibly TRBD1 on 6 matching bases. CDR1 is SGDLS, CDR2 YYNGEE, per germline. The CDR3 length is 13 residues. Trimming pared 0 bases from V and 7 bases from J, leaving 8 bases between. The CDR3 protein is CASSVVGQNEQFF. CDR3 nucleotides: TGTGCCAGCAGCGTAGTAGGACAGAATGAGCAGTTCTTC.

In this sample, this clone turned up a few times. This rearrangement joins TRBV6-2 or TRBV6-3 to TRBJ2-3; TRBD2 agrees at 10 bases. In germline, CDR1 is MNHEY, CDR2 SVGEGT. V shed 4 bases and J 4 bases; nucleotides not matched to a gene: 11. This CDR3 comprises 17 residues. The CDR3 DNA sequence: TGTGCCAGCAGTTCATGGAAGCGGGAGGGCCTCGCAGATACGCAGTATTTT. Amino acid sequence: CASSSWKREGLADTQYF.

DNA of the CDR3: TGTGCCAGCAGCCAAGCCGGGCGGGGGGGCCTCGGCACCGGGGAGCTGTTTTTT. Amino acid sequence: CASSQAGRGGLGTGELFF. J is TRBJ2-2 and V is TRBV3-1 (or the pseudogene TRBV3-2); 9 positions match TRBD2. The CDR3 has 18 amino acids. The germline CDR1 and CDR2 sequences are LGHDT and YNNKEL (reference sequence). Trimming at V came to 1 base and at J to 4 bases, leaving 10 bases not matched to a gene.

This chain joins TRBV5-4 and TRBJ2-3; no reliable D call. The germline V and J ends were trimmed by 3 bases and 0 bases, with 11 bases remaining between them. Germline CDR1 and CDR2: SGHNT and YYREEE (reference sequence). The CDR3 length is 15 residues. CDR3 DNA sequence: TGTGCCAGCAGCTCAAACGCGGCAAGCACAGATACGCAGTATTTT. It yields the protein CASSSNAASTDTQYF.